This T cell receptor beta chain derives from a study of blood T cell repertoires in COVID-19. At the level of the study: Sites across the United States, Italy and Spain contributed samples from acute and convalescent COVID-19.

As originally analysed: Amplification of reference gene primers was used by the study to estimate nucleated cell counts. TCRdb's copy holds only in-frame clones and misses some; the assay was immunoSEQ multiplex PCR. V, J and clone size reflect that table, while D and trimming were determined from the DNA. This table has some 300,000 clones, roughly 86% appearing once. The age range of participants was about 18 to 89 years, with residence in about two dozen US areas. The recovered donors of Cohort 3 showed two negative PCRs, clearance, or symptom resolution. This clone was recorded only once. What was sequenced was PBMCs or T cells enriched from blood (not recorded which). The clonotype originates from a woman aged 25 to 39 who had recovered from COVID-19.

The CDR3 here is CASSLLGQGYEQYF. The CDR3 nucleotides read TGTGCCAGCAGTTTATTAGGACAGGGATACGAGCAGTACTTC. The chain links TRBV27 to TRBJ2-7, with 8 bases aligning to TRBD1. From germline, CDR1 is MNHEY and CDR2 SMNVEV (reference sequence). V was clipped by 1 base and J by 4 bases; unmatched bases: 3. The CDR3 loop spans 14 amino acids.